What follows are 30 T cell receptor beta chains derived from one specimen sequenced in a study of T cell changes during pregnancy in multiple sclerosis. The assay was immunoSEQ multiplex PCR, and TCRdb's table has in-frame clones only and misses some. The sample contains approximately 40,000 clones, roughly 87% of which appear only once. Specimen: CD4+ T cells from peripheral blood mononuclear cells, collected in the first trimester of pregnancy. These receptors all stem from a female donor with multiple sclerosis, enrolled in a pregnancy study.

This sequence joins TRBV23-1 and TRBJ2-2; D is perhaps TRBD2 (7 bases). TRBV23-1 is reported as an ORF; its role is uncertain. V lost 3 bases to trimming and J lost 5 bases, with 13 bases between them. The CDR3 is made up of 15 amino acids. CDR3 sequence (DNA): TGCGCCAGCAGTCACCGCAGGGGAGGGACCGGGGAGCTGTTTTTT. This gives the protein CASSHRRGGTGELFF.

This chain connects TRBV28 to TRBJ1-2; 7 bases line up with TRBD1. The CDR3 has 15 amino acids. CDR1 is MDHEN and CDR2 is SYDVKM in the germline V gene. V lost 6 bases to trimming and J lost 6 bases; unmatched junction nucleotides: 13. The CDR3 DNA is TGTGCCAGCAGCTCCACAGGGGTGAGCGGTCATGGCTACACCTTC. Amino acid sequence: CASSSTGVSGHGYTF.

The genes are TRBV30 and TRBJ1-5, with 10 bases lining up with TRBD1. Germline V lookup: CDR1 GTSNPN, CDR2 SVGIG (reference sequence). The CDR3 contains 13 residues. V was clipped by 5 bases and J by 6 bases; unmatched bases: 4. CDR3 coding DNA: TGTGCCTGGGACAGGGGGCGAAGTCAGCCCCAGCATTTT. It specifies CAWDRGRSQPQHF.

This clone was recorded a few times. This rearrangement joins TRBV7-7 to TRBJ2-2; 7 bases are a match to TRBD1. CDR1 is SSHAT, CDR2 FNYEAQ, per germline (reference sequence). V trimming: 5 bases; J trimming: 4 bases; junction bases outside the gene matches: 25. The CDR3 covers 21 residues. As DNA, the CDR3 is TGTGCCAGCAGCAGTGAAGACCACAGGGGTTTCAGAAACATATTCACCGGGGAGCTGTTTTTT. Translated: CASSSEDHRGFRNIFTGELFF.

The CDR3 DNA reads TGTGCCAGCAGTGAACGGGGGAGAGACAATCAGCCCCAGCATTTT. It specifies CASSERGRDNQPQHF. The chain links TRBV6-1 to TRBJ1-5, with a weak D call TRBD1 (5 bases). V lost 2 bases to trimming and J lost 3 bases, with 11 bases between them. This CDR3 is 15 amino acids long. Germline lookup yields CDR1 MNHNS and CDR2 SASEGT.

The chain recombines TRBV5-8 with TRBJ1-2; 9 bases line up with TRBD1. The CDR3 is 14 amino acids. Germline-derived CDR1 and CDR2 are SGHTS and YDEGEE. Trimming took 4 bases from V and 6 from J; bases not matched to a gene: 7. The DNA for the CDR3 is TGTGCCAGCAGCCAGACAGGGGGGAGAGATGGCTACACCTTC. This sequence encodes CASSQTGGRDGYTF.

V gene TRBV5-1 combines with J gene TRBJ2-3; tentative D call: TRBD1 (5 bases). Trimming took off 7 bases at V and 6 bases at J, with 15 bases between the two ends. Germline V gene data show CDR1 as SGHRS and CDR2 as YFSETQ. The CDR3 consists of 13 residues. This CDR3 is CASGQGPRDTQYF. For the CDR3, the DNA is TGCGCCAGCGGACAAGGCCCCAGGGATACGCAGTATTTT.

This chain uses TRBV21-1 with TRBJ2-2; no check of the table's D call, TRBD1, against the DNA was made. TRBV21-1 is a pseudogene segment. CDR3 length: 15 amino acids. The CDR3 coding sequence is TGTGCCAGCAGGAAGACAGGGGGGAACACCGGGGAGCTGTTTTTT. Its protein product is CASRKTGGNTGELFF.

This sequence joins TRBV28 and TRBJ1-3, with unresolved D. The V end lost 7 bases, the J end lost 4 bases, and 8 bases lay between the germline ends. This CDR3 has 12 amino acids. The germline V gene has CDR1 MDHEN and CDR2 SYDVKM. This chain's CDR3 is CASTSSGNTIYF. The CDR3 region has the DNA TGTGCCAGCACTTCTTCCGGAAACACCATATATTTT.

The rearrangement uses TRBV4-1 and TRBJ1-3; D is uncertain. V dropped 0 bases and J dropped 0 bases, with 6 bases sitting between them. Germline V gene data show CDR1 as MGHRA and CDR2 as YSYEKL. This CDR3 region has 15 residues. CDR3 sequence: CASSQDLGSGNTIYF. Here the CDR3 DNA reads TGCGCCAGCAGCCAAGATCTCGGCTCTGGAAACACCATATATTTT.

This clone was detected only a few times. V usage is TRBV7-9 and J usage is TRBJ2-2; D ambiguous. In germline, CDR1 is SEHNR, CDR2 FQNEAQ (reference sequence). The V and J ends lost 2 bases and 0 bases respectively, with 7 bases between them. The CDR3 runs to 15 residues. CDR3 in amino acids: CASSLYGSNTGELFF. The CDR3 nucleotides read TGTGCCAGCAGCTTATACGGTTCGAACACCGGGGAGCTGTTTTTT.

This chain connects TRBV5-1 to TRBJ2-5, with D unresolved. Germline-derived CDR1 and CDR2 are SGHRS and YFSETQ. This CDR3 has 15 amino acids. V dropped 4 bases and J dropped 5 bases, with 18 bases sitting between them. CDR3 residues: CASSADPFLSETQYF. CDR3 DNA: TGCGCCAGCAGCGCCGATCCATTCCTATCCGAGACCCAGTACTTC.

V is TRBV4-3 and J is TRBJ1-2; 7 bases match TRBD1. The CDR3 spans 14 residues. V dropped 2 bases and J dropped 8; count of bases not matched to a gene: 8. Looked up from germline, CDR1 is LGHNA and CDR2 is YSLEER. CDR3 residues: CASSQPDRIEGYTF. DNA of the CDR3: TGCGCCAGCAGCCAACCGGACAGGATTGAAGGCTACACCTTC.

This chain joins TRBV6-6 and TRBJ1-5; D gene unclear. The V gene's germline CDR1 is MNHNY and CDR2 SVGAGI (reference sequence). The germline V and J ends were trimmed by 6 bases and 3 bases, with 12 bases remaining between them. This CDR3 contains 14 residues. This CDR3 reads CASSSEVPNQPQHF. CDR3 DNA: TGTGCCAGCAGCTCAGAGGTCCCCAATCAGCCCCAGCATTTT.

The rearrangement joins TRBV5-6 to TRBJ2-7, with D unresolved. V was shortened by 1 base and J by 6 bases, with 5 bases between the two germline ends. Germline V lookup: CDR1 SGHDT, CDR2 YYEEEE. The CDR3 is 11 residues long. CDR3 DNA sequence: TGTGCCAGCAGCTTGTTATCCGAGCAGTACTTC. Translating it yields CASSLLSEQYF.

The chain recombines TRBV4-2 with TRBJ2-1; 8 bases fit TRBD1. The CDR3 runs to 18 residues. V gave up 0 bases and J gave up 6 bases; unmatched junction bases: 13. CDR1 is LGHNA, CDR2 YNFKEQ, per germline. The CDR3 sequence: CASSQEKRGTGGGNEQFF. CDR3 nucleotides: TGTGCCAGCAGCCAAGAAAAGAGGGGGACAGGTGGGGGCAATGAGCAGTTCTTC.

The chain uses TRBV6-5 and TRBJ1-3; tentative D call: TRBD1 (5 bases). Deletions cut 8 bases from V and 5 bases from J, with 19 bases between. Looked up from germline, CDR1 is MNHEY and CDR2 is SVGAGI. The CDR3 is 15 amino acids. The CDR3 DNA is TGTGCCAGCCACTTTTTTACAGGAACAAGAAACACCATATATTTT. It specifies CASHFFTGTRNTIYF.

The chain is built from TRBV5-1 and TRBJ1-1; a weak D match, TRBD1 (6 bases). This CDR3 contains 13 residues. V was trimmed by 4 bases and J by 11 bases, leaving 18 bases between them. Germline assignment: CDR1 SGHRS and CDR2 YFSETQ. The CDR3 DNA follows: TGCGCCAGCAGCCCAGAGACAGGTCAGGGGGCTTTCTTT. This codes for CASSPETGQGAFF.

This clone was detected a few times. The chain is built from TRBV6-5 and TRBJ1-1; perhaps TRBD1 as D (6 bases). The V and J ends lost 0 bases and 5 bases respectively, with 7 bases between them. The CDR3 runs 13 residues. Germline loops: CDR1 MNHEY, CDR2 SVGAGI. The DNA for the CDR3 is TGTGCCAGCAGTTACTCGACAGGAACTGAAGCTTTCTTT. This sequence encodes CASSYSTGTEAFF.

The chain has TRBV29-1 and TRBJ1-2; 8 bases are a match to TRBD1. The germline CDR1 and CDR2 sequences are SQVTM and ANQGSEA. V lost 4 bases, J lost 2 bases, and 3 bases stayed unmatched. The CDR3 totals 13 residues. CDR3 nucleotides: TGCAGCGTTGTGCGGACAGGGAACTATGGCTACACCTTC. It is translated as CSVVRTGNYGYTF.

The rearrangement joins TRBV12-5 to TRBJ2-5, with TRBD1 matching 8 bases. The V gene end was trimmed by 5 bases and the J gene end by 4 bases; junction bases not matched to a gene: 12. The CDR3 is 16 amino acids. Germline V CDR1 and CDR2: LGHNT, FRNRAP. The CDR3, as DNA: TGTGCTAGTGGTACGCCCAAGTCTACAGGGGGAGAGACCCAGTACTTC. This sequence encodes CASGTPKSTGGETQYF. The complete variable domain, with remaining parts taken from reference TRBV12-5 and TRBJ2-5, reads DARVTQTPRHKVTEMGQEVTMRCQPILGHNTVFWYRQTMMQGLELLAYFRNRAPLDDSGMPKDRFSAEMPDATLATLKIQPSEPRDSAVYFCASGTPKSTGGETQYFGPGTRLLVL.

The DNA for the CDR3 is TGTGCCAGTAGTATAGGCAGTCGGTCGGGTGGCTACACCTTC. Translating gives CASSIGSRSGGYTF. This rearrangement joins TRBV19 to TRBJ1-2; D gene uncertain. Trimming left V 1 base short and J 7 bases short, with 13 bases between. Germline V gives CDR1 LNHDA, CDR2 SQIVND (reference sequence). CDR3 length equals 14 residues. The full variable domain, completed using reference TRBV19 and TRBJ1-2, is DGGITQSPKYLFRKEGQNVTLSCEQNLNHDAMYWYRQDPGQGLRLIYYSQIVNDFQKGDIAEGYSVSREKKESFPLTVTSAQKNPTAFYLCASSIGSRSGGYTFGSGTRLTVV.

This chain links TRBV27 with TRBJ2-5, with 7 bases matching TRBD1. This CDR3 spans 15 amino acids. V was pared by 6 bases and J by 6 bases, with 13 bases of the junction left unmatched. Per the germline V gene, CDR1 is MNHEY and CDR2 is SMNVEV (reference sequence). For the CDR3, the DNA is TGTGCCAGCAGGAACGACAGGGTTAATAGACAGACCCAGTACTTC. Its translation: CASRNDRVNRQTQYF.

V and J are TRBV19 and TRBJ2-3; 7 nucleotides align to TRBD2. This CDR3 spans 15 amino acids. The V segment lost 3 bases and the J segment 3 bases; nucleotides outside the gene matches: 6. Germline CDR1 and CDR2: LNHDA and SQIVND (reference sequence). The CDR3 loop is CASSMEMGGTDTQYF. DNA for the CDR3: TGTGCCAGTAGTATGGAGATGGGGGGGACAGATACGCAGTATTTT.

The chain carries TRBV14 and TRBJ2-2; no reliable D call. This CDR3 region has 12 residues. CDR1 SGHDN and CDR2 FVKESK come from the germline V gene. V was cut by 7 bases and J by 6 bases, with 9 bases left in between. The CDR3: CASNLVAGELFF. In DNA form, the CDR3 reads TGTGCCAGCAACCTAGTAGCCGGGGAGCTGTTTTTT. Full variable domain (missing parts from reference TRBV14 and TRBJ2-2): EAGVTQFPSHSVIEKGQTVTLRCDPISGHDNLYWYRRVMGKEIKFLLHFVKESKQDESGMPNNRFLAERTGGTYSTLKVQPAELEDSGVYFCASNLVAGELFFGEGSRLTVL.

This clone was detected only a few times. This chain uses TRBV28 with TRBJ1-3, with D unclear. This CDR3 comprises 16 residues. V lost 3 bases and J 4 bases, leaving 16 bases between the germline ends. Germline V gene lookup returns CDR1 MDHEN and CDR2 SYDVKM. CDR3 nucleotides: TGTGCCAGCAGTTTGCAACCCGCGGGGAAGGGAAACACCATATATTTT. Translating gives CASSLQPAGKGNTIYF.

Only one count was recorded for this clone. This chain links TRBV5-4 with TRBJ2-3, with TRBD2 matching over 9 bases. The germline V gene has CDR1 SGHNT and CDR2 YYREEE (reference sequence). The CDR3 runs 15 residues. The trim removed 2 bases at V and 2 bases at J, leaving 3 bases unmatched. CDR3 sequence reads: CASSLRLADTDTQYF. CDR3 nucleotide sequence: TGTGCCAGCAGCTTACGACTAGCGGACACAGATACGCAGTATTTT.

The chain couples TRBV7-9 to TRBJ1-2; D unclear. Germline CDR1 SEHNR, CDR2 FQNEAQ (reference sequence). Trimming took off 5 bases at V and 7 bases at J, with 29 bases between the two ends. The CDR3 runs 18 residues. Here the CDR3 DNA reads TGTGCCAGCAGCCCACGACAAGAGACATCCATCCCTGGGCCTGGCTACACCTTC. Its protein product is CASSPRQETSIPGPGYTF.

The sample holds one count of this clone. This rearrangement joins TRBV11-2 to TRBJ1-3; the D is unclear. The length of the CDR3 is 16 residues. From germline, CDR1 is SGHAT and CDR2 FQNNGV. The V end lost 0 bases, the J end lost 4 bases, and 13 bases lay between the germline ends. This chain's CDR3 is CASSLDLPGSGNTIYF. Here the CDR3 DNA reads TGTGCCAGCAGCTTAGATCTACCGGGGTCAGGAAACACCATATATTTT.

The chain recombines TRBV30 with TRBJ2-5; the D gene is possibly TRBD2 (6 bases). V shed 2 bases and J shed 7 bases, with 20 bases lying between them. CDR1 is GTSNPN, CDR2 SVGIG, per germline (reference sequence). The CDR3 runs to 15 residues. Here the CDR3 DNA reads TGTGCCTGGAGTCCGGGACTTGGAGAAGGAGGGACCCAGTACTTC. It is translated as CAWSPGLGEGGTQYF.